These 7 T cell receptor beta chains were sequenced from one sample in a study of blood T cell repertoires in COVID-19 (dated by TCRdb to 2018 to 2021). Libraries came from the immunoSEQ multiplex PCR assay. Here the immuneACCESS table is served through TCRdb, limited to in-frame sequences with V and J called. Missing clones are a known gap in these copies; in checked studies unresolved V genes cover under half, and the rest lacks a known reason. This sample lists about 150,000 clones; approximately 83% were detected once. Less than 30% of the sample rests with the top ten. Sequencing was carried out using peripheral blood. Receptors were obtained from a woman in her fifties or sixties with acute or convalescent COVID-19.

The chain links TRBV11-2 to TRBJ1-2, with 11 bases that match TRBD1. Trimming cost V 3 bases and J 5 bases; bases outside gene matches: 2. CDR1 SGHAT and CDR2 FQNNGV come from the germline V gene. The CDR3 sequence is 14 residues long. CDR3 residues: CASSFGTGGYGYTF. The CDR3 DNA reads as TGTGCCAGCAGCTTCGGGACAGGGGGGTATGGCTACACCTTC.

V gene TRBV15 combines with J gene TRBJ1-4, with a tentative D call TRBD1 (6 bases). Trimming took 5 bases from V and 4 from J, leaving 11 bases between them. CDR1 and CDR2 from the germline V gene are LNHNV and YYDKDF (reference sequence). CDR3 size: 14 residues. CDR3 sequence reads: CATSVPDSNEKLFF. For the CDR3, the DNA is TGTGCCACCAGCGTGCCGGACAGTAATGAAAAACTGTTTTTT.

The CDR3 loop reads CASSKVLPRTSSYNEQFF. CDR3 sequence (DNA): TGTGCCAGCAGCAAAGTCTTGCCTAGGACTAGCTCCTACAATGAGCAGTTCTTC. The chain couples TRBV21-1 to TRBJ2-1; TRBD2 is the table's D call and was not checked against the DNA. TRBV21-1 is a pseudogene. This CDR3 spans 18 amino acids.

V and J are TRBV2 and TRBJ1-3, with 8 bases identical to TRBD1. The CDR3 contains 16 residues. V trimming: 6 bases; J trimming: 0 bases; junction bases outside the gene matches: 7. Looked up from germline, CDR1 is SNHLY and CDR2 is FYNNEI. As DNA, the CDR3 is TGTGCCAGCAGGAGGACAGGGAATCTCTCTGGAAACACCATATATTTT. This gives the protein CASRRTGNLSGNTIYF.

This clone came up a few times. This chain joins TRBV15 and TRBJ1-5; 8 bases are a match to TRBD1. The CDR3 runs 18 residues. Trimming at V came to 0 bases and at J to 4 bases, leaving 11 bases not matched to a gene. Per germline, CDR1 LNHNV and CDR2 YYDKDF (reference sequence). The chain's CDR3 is CATSRDSIATGGNQPQHF. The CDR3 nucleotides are TGTGCCACCAGCAGAGATTCCATCGCTACAGGGGGAAATCAGCCCCAGCATTTT.

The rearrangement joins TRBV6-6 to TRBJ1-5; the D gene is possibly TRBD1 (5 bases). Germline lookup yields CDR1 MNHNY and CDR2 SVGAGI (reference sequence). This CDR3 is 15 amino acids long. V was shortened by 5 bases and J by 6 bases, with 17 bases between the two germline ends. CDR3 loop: CASSPQFRRGQPQHF. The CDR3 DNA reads TGTGCCAGCAGTCCACAATTCCGGAGGGGTCAGCCCCAGCATTTT.

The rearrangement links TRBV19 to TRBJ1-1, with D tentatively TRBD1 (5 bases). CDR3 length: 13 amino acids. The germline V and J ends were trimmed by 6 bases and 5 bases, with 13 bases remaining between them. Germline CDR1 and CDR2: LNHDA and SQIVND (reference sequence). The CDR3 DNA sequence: TGTGCCAGTAGCAACCAGGGAGGGACTGAAGCTTTCTTT. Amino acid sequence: CASSNQGGTEAFF. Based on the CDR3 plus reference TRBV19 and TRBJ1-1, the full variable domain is DGGITQSPKYLFRKEGQNVTLSCEQNLNHDAMYWYRQDPGQGLRLIYYSQIVNDFQKGDIAEGYSVSREKKESFPLTVTSAQKNPTAFYLCASSNQGGTEAFFGQGTRLTVV.